The present T cell receptor (beta chain) was sequenced within a study of identical twins. TCRdb redid the calling of the 5' RACE reads with MiXCR, one entry per CDR3 protein. The table shows 350,000 to 400,000 distinct CDR3 sequences, with approximately 8.7% occurring only once. Trimming cost V 0 bases and J 3 bases, with 14 bases left between them. The germline gives CDR1 SGHDN, CDR2 FVKESK. The CDR3 runs 16 residues. General study points: Donors were not followed over many years; analysis was cross-sectional. Among monozygotic twins, out-of-frame TCR alpha sharing exceeded what models predicted. Invariant MAIT and iNKT cells may have partly biased zero-insertion analyses.

This clonotype was observed a few times. What it binds is unknown. The sequenced sample was naive T cells sorted from blood. This receptor was identified in a woman in her forties or fifties in good health. The chain is built from TRBV14 and TRBJ1-2; no clear D gene. The CDR3 nucleotides read TGTGCCAGCAGCCAAGACATGATCTGGGGAGACTATGGCTACACCTTC. This sequence encodes CASSQDMIWGDYGYTF.